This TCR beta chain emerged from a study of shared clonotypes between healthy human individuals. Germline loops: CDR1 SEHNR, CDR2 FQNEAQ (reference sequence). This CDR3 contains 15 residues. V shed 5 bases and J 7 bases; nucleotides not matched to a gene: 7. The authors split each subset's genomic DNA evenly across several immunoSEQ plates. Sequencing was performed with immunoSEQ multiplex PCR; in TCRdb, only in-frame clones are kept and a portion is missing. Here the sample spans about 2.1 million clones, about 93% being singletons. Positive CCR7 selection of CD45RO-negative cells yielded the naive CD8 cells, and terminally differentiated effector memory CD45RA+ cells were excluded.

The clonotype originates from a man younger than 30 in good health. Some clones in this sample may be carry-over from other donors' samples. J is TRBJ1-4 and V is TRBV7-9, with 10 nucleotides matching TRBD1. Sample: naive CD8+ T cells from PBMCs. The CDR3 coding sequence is TGTGCCAGCAGCCCTGGACAGGGGGTGGGTGAAAAACTGTTTTTT. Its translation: CASSPGQGVGEKLFF.